This is a list of T cell receptor beta chains from one sample in a study of technical replicates of blood from a handful of donors. Sequencing used immunoSEQ multiplex PCR; TCRdb keeps in-frame clones, though not all of them. The sample lists over 50,000 clones, around 87% occurring once. Sequenced material: PBMCs. The source of these receptors is a human donor in good health. Some clones in this sample may be carry-over from other donors' samples. Both conserved end residues are part of each CDR3. The D gene is left open where the match is weak. Only some rows state a clone size, as once, few, many or a class for expanded clones.

V gene,clone size,D gene,J gene,CDR3 protein,CDR3 DNA
TRBV6-5,.,TRBD1,TRBJ1-3,CASSPTGASGNTIYF,TGTGCCAGCAGTCCGACAGGGGCCTCTGGAAACACCATATATTTT
TRBV30,.,TRBD1,TRBJ2-5,CAWDRGERTQYF,TGTGCCTGGGACAGGGGAGAGAGGACCCAGTACTTC
TRBV2,.,.,TRBJ2-3,CASSESYRQLDTQYF,TGTGCCAGCAGTGAGTCGTACAGGCAGTTGGATACGCAGTATTTT
TRBV4-1,.,.,TRBJ1-1,CASSQDGRGDEAFF,TGCGCCAGCAGCCAAGACGGCAGGGGCGACGAAGCTTTCTTT
TRBV7-9,.,.,TRBJ2-2,CASTEDSRGELFF,TGTGCCAGCACCGAGGACTCCCGGGGGGAGCTGTTTTTT
TRBV11-2,once,.,TRBJ2-3,CASSLDPGSTDTQYF,TGTGCCAGCAGCTTAGACCCGGGTTCCACAGATACGCAGTATTTT
TRBV9,.,TRBD1,TRBJ1-4,CASSPRDREYEKLFF,TGTGCCAGCAGCCCCCGGGACAGGGAATATGAAAAACTGTTTTTT
TRBV19,.,.,TRBJ2-1,CASTGYSYNEQFF,TGTGCCAGTACAGGGTACTCCTACAATGAGCAGTTCTTC
TRBV7-2,once,.,TRBJ1-4,CASSPSVGVATNEKLFF,TGTGCCAGCAGCCCATCGGTAGGAGTTGCAACTAATGAAAAACTGTTTTTT
TRBV30,.,.,TRBJ1-2,CAWIPGDYGYTF,TGTGCCTGGATCCCCGGGGACTATGGCTACACCTTC
TRBV7-8,.,.,TRBJ2-2,CASSPYTETGELFF,TGTGCCAGCAGCCCATACACAGAGACCGGGGAGCTGTTTTTT
TRBV6-1,.,.,TRBJ1-2,CASSERGGGDFGYTF,TGTGCCAGCTCCGAAAGGGGAGGGGGTGACTTTGGCTACACCTTC
TRBV7-9,.,TRBD2,TRBJ2-1,CASSPRLAGGLRNEQFF,TGTGCCAGCAGCCCTCGACTAGCGGGAGGCCTACGGAATGAGCAGTTCTTC
TRBV5-5,.,TRBD1,TRBJ1-2,CASSQQGARNGYTF,TGTGCCAGCAGTCAACAGGGGGCGAGGAATGGCTACACCTTC
TRBV7-9,.,TRBD1,TRBJ2-5,CASTRTGTETQYF,TGTGCCAGCACCAGGACAGGGACAGAGACCCAGTACTTC
TRBV11-3,.,TRBD1,TRBJ2-1,CASSFRTGRSSYNEQFF,TGTGCCAGCAGCTTCAGGACAGGCCGAAGCTCCTACAATGAGCAGTTCTTC